These T cell receptor beta chains were read from a single sample in a study of blood T cell repertoires in COVID-19. This table comes from immunoSEQ multiplex PCR, and its TCRdb copy is limited to in-frame clones, with some not included. The sample yields about 210,000 clones, 75% to 90% seen once. The specimen was peripheral blood. These receptors were collected from a middle-aged man with acute or convalescent COVID-19. The conserved cysteine and the conserved F or W are not part of the CDR3 here.

CDR3 | V
ASSAQGFETQY | TRBV2
ASSLGGGTANYGYT | TRBV7-2
ASSRTTTGGYNSPLH | TRBV4-3
ASCRDSRGTQY | TRBV2
ASSVTTEAGRYNEQF | TRBV9
ASSRGLTSSYEQY | TRBV14
ASRNDPGGQGLPYNSPLH | TRBV28
ARFGRAVHRGRKVDGYT | TRBV7-9
ASSLRPSGAGNTIY | TRBV11-1
ASSLAGDSYEQY | TRBV5-4
ASSLSRRTGPRTYEQY | TRBV28
ASSGPGYGYT | TRBV2
SASVSSWNEKLF | TRBV20-1
ASTVGTGHWNTEAF | TRBV11-2
ASSWQGQMNTEAF | TRBV5-1
ASSTSGGGRYEQF | TRBV6-5
ASSSGTSGTYEQY | TRBV3-1/TRBV3-2
ASRDLAVQETQY | TRBV6-6
SVWTGRDQPQH | TRBV29-1
ASSSRGRYQPQH | TRBV10-2
AWSEGGRVKDTQY | TRBV30
ASRGGGTNTEAF | TRBV5-1
ASSLEIVLAGGPGNEQF | TRBV5-1
ATSEGGDGYT | TRBV24-1
ASSLTGYEQF | TRBV11-1
ASCLGQGYGYT | TRBV19
ASSFPGSGNTIY | TRBV28
ASSVGTLDQPQH | TRBV7-3
ASSFGTGELF | TRBV5-6
ASSLEDRVSSYNSPLH | TRBV5-1
ASSPRGLSEQY | TRBV6-5
ASGEEADQPQH | TRBV2
ASSLEGFLNTEAF | TRBV7-8
ASSPQRRSYTDTQY | TRBV7-2
ASSPSQGAYNSPLH | TRBV7-8
ASSPTEPGETQY | TRBV19
SAPTGQGTEAF | TRBV29-1
ASGGNSYNEQF | TRBV28
ASSLRGQPNTEAF | TRBV7-9
ASKGRGAYGYT | TRBV19
ASSFQGQGRFSGNTIY | TRBV5-1
AWSVGATNTGELF | TRBV30
ASSLWQGANQPQH | TRBV5-5
ASRGGNQPQH | TRBV28
ASSLNGLSYEQY | TRBV6-5
ASSLAPRGGNEKLF | TRBV7-6
ASSFSPGELF | TRBV9